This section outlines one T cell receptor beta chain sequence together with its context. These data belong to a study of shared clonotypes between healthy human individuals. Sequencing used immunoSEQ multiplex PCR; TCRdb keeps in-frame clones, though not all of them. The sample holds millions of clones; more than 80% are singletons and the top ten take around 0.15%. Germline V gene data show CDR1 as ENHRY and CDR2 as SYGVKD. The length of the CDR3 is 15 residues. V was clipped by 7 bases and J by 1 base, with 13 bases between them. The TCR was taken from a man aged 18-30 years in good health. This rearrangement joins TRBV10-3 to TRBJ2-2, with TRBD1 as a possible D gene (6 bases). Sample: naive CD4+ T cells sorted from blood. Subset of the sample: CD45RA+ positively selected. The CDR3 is CAITEGRGNTGELFF. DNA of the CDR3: TGTGCCATCACCGAAGGCAGGGGGAACACCGGGGAGCTGTTTTTT.